The 28 T cell receptor beta chains below were found in one sample sequenced in a study of T cell responses to AZD1222 COVID-19 vaccine. Clones were sequenced by immunoSEQ multiplex PCR, and TCRdb holds only the in-frame ones, with some missing. The sample lists tens of thousands of clones; about nine tenths were seen once. The sample in question was peripheral blood, obtained 28 days after the second AZD1222 dose. These receptor sequences come from an adult who received the AZD1222 COVID-19 vaccine.

The V call is TRBV2, the J call TRBJ1-2; D is uncertain. Germline CDR1 is SNHLY and CDR2 is FYNNEI. Trimming cost V 1 base and J 0 bases, with 9 bases left between them. This CDR3 region has 15 residues. The CDR3 reads CASSEGPKTNYGYTF. CDR3 DNA: TGTGCCAGCAGTGAAGGCCCCAAGACTAACTATGGCTACACCTTC.

In its sample, this clone was seen once. This CDR3 is CASRTSGTGELFF. The CDR3 coding sequence is TGTGCCAGCAGGACTAGCGGGACCGGGGAGCTGTTTTTT. V and J are TRBV7-3 and TRBJ2-2, with 10 bases lining up with TRBD2. The CDR3 covers 13 residues. The germline gives CDR1 SGHTA, CDR2 FQGTGA. V lost 6 bases and J lost 5; bases outside the gene matches: 0.

The CDR3 nucleotides are TGTGCCAGCTCAGCAGGACGGAGCCCCATGAACACTGAAGCTTTCTTT. This sequence encodes CASSAGRSPMNTEAFF. V gene TRBV18 combines with J gene TRBJ1-1; no reliable D call. Germline V gene sequence: CDR1 KGHSH, CDR2 LQKENI. The germline V and J ends were trimmed by 5 bases and 0 bases, with 16 bases remaining between them. There are 16 residues in the CDR3. The full variable domain, completed using reference TRBV18 and TRBJ1-1, is NAGVMQNPRHLVRRRGQEARLRCSPMKGHSHVYWYRQLPEEGLKFMVYLQKENIIDESGMPKERFSAEFPKEGPSILRIQQVVRGDSAAYFCASSAGRSPMNTEAFFGQGTRLTVV.

This chain joins TRBV6-4 and TRBJ2-3; TRBD1 agrees at 7 bases. The CDR3 totals 14 residues. From germline, CDR1 is MRHNA and CDR2 SNTAGT. The V and J ends lost 5 bases and 2 bases, in that order; junction bases with no gene match: 4. This chain's CDR3 is CASSRQGSTDTQYF. The CDR3 bases are TGTGCCAGCAGTCGACAGGGCTCCACAGATACGCAGTATTTT.

The CDR3 sequence is CASTPQASERETQYF. CDR3 bases: TGTGCCAGCACACCCCAAGCTAGCGAGCGGGAGACCCAGTACTTC. The chain carries TRBV5-4 and TRBJ2-5, with D maybe TRBD2 (6 bases). V lost 6 bases and J lost 5, with 20 bases in between. The CDR3 length is 15 residues. Germline assignment: CDR1 SGHNT and CDR2 YYREEE (reference sequence).

The chain couples TRBV4-1 to TRBJ1-2; 7 bases agree with TRBD1. Per the germline V gene, CDR1 is MGHRA and CDR2 is YSYEKL. V lost 1 base and J lost 4; bases outside the gene matches: 0. This CDR3 region has 13 residues. CDR3 amino acids: CASSQGQGYGYTF. The CDR3 bases are TGCGCCAGCAGCCAAGGACAGGGCTATGGCTACACCTTC.

The chain joins TRBV5-1 to TRBJ2-1; 7 bases agree with TRBD2. The length of the CDR3 is 15 residues. The V segment lost 0 bases and the J segment 6 bases; nucleotides outside the gene matches: 6. Germline CDR1 SGHRS, CDR2 YFSETQ. The CDR3: CASSLVSAGANEQFF. The CDR3 region has the DNA TGCGCCAGCAGCTTGGTATCGGCGGGAGCCAATGAGCAGTTCTTC.

This rearrangement joins TRBV7-2 to TRBJ2-3, with 10 bases identical to TRBD2. V was pared by 2 bases and J by 5 bases, with 1 base of the junction left unmatched. CDR1 SGHTA and CDR2 FQGNSA come from the germline V gene. The CDR3 is made up of 14 amino acids. The CDR3 here is CASSLLAGEDTQYF. CDR3 in DNA: TGTGCCAGCAGCTTACTAGCGGGAGAAGATACGCAGTATTTT.

The count of this clone is one. V gene TRBV7-6 combines with J gene TRBJ2-7; possibly TRBD1 for D (5 bases). Between the trimmed V and J ends, which lost 3 bases and 7 bases, there was a span of 19 bases. CDR3 size: 15 residues. Germline lookup yields CDR1 SGHVS and CDR2 FNYEAQ. This CDR3 is CASSLRQAGQEEQYF. The DNA of the CDR3 is TGTGCCAGCAGCTTGCGTCAGGCAGGGCAGGAGGAGCAGTACTTC.

This chain connects TRBV15 to TRBJ1-1; maybe TRBD1 (6 bases). The CDR3 is 15 amino acids. Germline assignment: CDR1 LNHNV and CDR2 YYDKDF (reference sequence). V was cut by 0 bases and J by 4 bases, with 12 bases left in between. This chain's CDR3 is CATSREGGAGTEAFF. CDR3 DNA: TGTGCCACCAGCAGAGAGGGGGGCGCGGGCACTGAAGCTTTCTTT.

The chain couples TRBV30 to TRBJ2-2; 7 positions agree with TRBD1. Germline assignment: CDR1 GTSNPN and CDR2 SVGIG (reference sequence). The CDR3 has 16 amino acids. J was trimmed by 1 base and V by 4 bases; bases with no gene match: 9. The CDR3 region is CAWIPLQGRNTGELFF. CDR3 DNA sequence: TGTGCCTGGATTCCTCTACAGGGGAGGAACACCGGGGAGCTGTTTTTT.

The chain recombines TRBV24-1 with TRBJ2-7; 8 bases match TRBD2. The junction had 11 bases not matched to a gene; V was cut back by 4 bases and J by 4 bases. The CDR3 totals 16 residues. Germline-derived CDR1 and CDR2 are KGHDR and SFDVKD. The CDR3 DNA follows: TGTGCCACCAGTGACGGCAGCGGGAGCCGGGCATACGAGCAGTACTTC. Translating it yields CATSDGSGSRAYEQYF.

The rearrangement joins TRBV5-1 to TRBJ2-7; 8 positions agree with TRBD1. V lost 3 bases, J lost 0 bases, and 8 bases stayed unmatched. The germline V gene has CDR1 SGHRS and CDR2 YFSETQ. This CDR3 is built from 16 residues. The CDR3 is CASSWQPTGGSYEQYF. The CDR3 DNA sequence: TGCGCCAGCAGCTGGCAACCCACAGGGGGCTCCTACGAGCAGTACTTC.

This clone was found once. The chain uses TRBV5-1 and TRBJ2-5; 15 bases align to TRBD2. Germline CDR1 reads SGHRS; CDR2 reads YFSETQ. The V segment lost 3 bases and the J segment 3 bases; nucleotides outside the gene matches: 12. The CDR3 loop spans 19 amino acids. The CDR3 region is CASSSGGLAGGVPEETQYF. DNA for the CDR3: TGCGCCAGCAGCTCCGGGGGACTAGCGGGAGGCGTCCCTGAAGAGACCCAGTACTTC.

V gene TRBV21-1 combines with J gene TRBJ1-6. TRBV21-1 is designated a pseudogene. The CDR3 runs 10 residues. DNA for the CDR3: TGTGCCAGCAGCAGCCTCCCCCTCCACTTT. As protein: CASSSLPLHF.

The rearrangement uses TRBV27 and TRBJ1-2; TRBD1 matches 8 bases. This CDR3 is 17 amino acids long. Germline values: CDR1 MNHEY, CDR2 SMNVEV (reference sequence). V lost 6 bases to trimming and J lost 8 bases; unmatched junction nucleotides: 20. CDR3 nucleotides: TGTGCCAGCAGATTACAGGGGGGTCGGAGTACTCATTACGGCTACACCTTC. It translates to CASRLQGGRSTHYGYTF.

The rearrangement uses TRBV28 and TRBJ2-2; possible D gene TRBD2, 5 bases. The germline CDR1 and CDR2 sequences are MDHEN and SYDVKM. V was clipped by 4 bases and J by 4 bases, with 16 bases between them. The length of the CDR3 is 16 residues. The CDR3 protein is CASSSHPGSITGELFF. As DNA, the CDR3 is TGTGCCAGCAGTTCTCACCCTGGGAGTATCACCGGGGAGCTGTTTTTT. Variable domain in full (rest from reference TRBV28 and TRBJ2-2): DVKVTQSSRYLVKRTGEKVFLECVQDMDHENMFWYRQDPGLGLRLIYFSYDVKMKEKGDIPEGYSVSREKKERFSLILESASTNQTSMYLCASSSHPGSITGELFFGEGSRLTVL.

The chain joins TRBV5-6 to TRBJ1-5; no clear D. V lost 0 bases, J lost 0 bases, and 7 bases lay in between. This CDR3 spans 15 amino acids. Looked up from germline, CDR1 is SGHDT and CDR2 is YYEEEE. This CDR3 is CASSLASYSNQPQHF. The CDR3 region has the DNA TGTGCCAGCAGCTTGGCCAGTTATAGCAATCAGCCCCAGCATTTT.

This clone was observed a handful of times. The chain carries TRBV6-4 and TRBJ1-1; tentative D call: TRBD1 (5 bases). Germline V gene lookup returns CDR1 MRHNA and CDR2 SNTAGT. Deletions cut 5 bases from V and 4 bases from J, with 14 bases between. The CDR3 consists of 14 residues. CDR3 sequence reads: CASSSTGGATEAFF. The CDR3 bases are TGTGCCAGCAGTTCTACCGGGGGAGCCACTGAAGCTTTCTTT.

The CDR3 DNA reads as TGTGCCAGCAGCGTAGAAGGAGACCGCGAAGCTTTCTTT. Translating it yields CASSVEGDREAFF. The J gene is TRBJ1-1, the V gene TRBV9, with no clear D. Trimming took 0 bases from V and 8 from J, leaving 11 bases between them. This CDR3 has 13 amino acids. The germline CDR1 and CDR2 sequences are SGDLS and YYNGEE.

This sequence joins TRBV5-1 and TRBJ2-1, with D possibly called TRBD1 or TRBD2 (5 bases each). This CDR3 is built from 16 residues. The V end lost 4 bases, the J end lost 0 bases, and 14 bases lay between the germline ends. Germline CDR1 SGHRS, CDR2 YFSETQ. CDR3 in amino acids: CASSEGPSSSYNEQFF. DNA of the CDR3: TGCGCCAGCAGCGAGGGACCATCGAGCTCCTACAATGAGCAGTTCTTC.

The V gene is TRBV7-9, the J gene TRBJ2-5; 9 positions match TRBD1. The CDR3 is 14 amino acids. Trimming removed 5 bases from V and 4 bases from J; junction bases left unmatched: 5. The germline gives CDR1 SEHNR, CDR2 FQNEAQ (reference sequence). CDR3 in amino acids: CASSRWGQGETQYF. CDR3 nucleotides: TGTGCCAGCAGCCGATGGGGACAGGGAGAGACCCAGTACTTC.

The CDR3, as DNA: TGTGCAAGTCGCTTAGCAACTAGGGTTACCACCGGGGAGCTGTTTTTT. Translation gives CASRLATRVTTGELFF. The chain has TRBV12-2 and TRBJ2-2; the D call in the table, TRBD2, was not verified against the DNA. TRBV12-2 is a pseudogene locus. CDR3 length equals 16 residues.

This chain joins TRBV27 and TRBJ2-1; no reliable D call. V dropped 5 bases and J dropped 10 bases, with 12 bases sitting between them. Germline-derived CDR1 and CDR2 are MNHEY and SMNVEV (reference sequence). The length of the CDR3 is 12 residues. The CDR3 reads CASSTPGPEQFF. Written as DNA, the CDR3 is TGTGCCAGCAGTACCCCGGGTCCCGAGCAGTTCTTC.

In this sample, this clone turned up once. The chain joins TRBV28 to TRBJ1-6; 8 bases fit TRBD1. The CDR3 is made up of 14 amino acids. The V segment lost 0 bases and the J segment 11 bases; nucleotides outside the gene matches: 3. Germline CDR1 and CDR2: MDHEN and SYDVKM. The CDR3 DNA reads TGTGCCAGCAGTTTATGGGGGACAGGTACACCCCTCCACTTT. Translating gives CASSLWGTGTPLHF. Full variable domain (outside the CDR3, taken from reference TRBV28 and TRBJ1-6): DVKVTQSSRYLVKRTGEKVFLECVQDMDHENMFWYRQDPGLGLRLIYFSYDVKMKEKGDIPEGYSVSREKKERFSLILESASTNQTSMYLCASSLWGTGTPLHFGNGTRLTVT.

V is TRBV19 and J is TRBJ2-7; 7 nucleotides match TRBD1. J was trimmed by 2 bases and V by 5 bases; bases with no gene match: 3. This CDR3 has 13 residues. Per germline, CDR1 LNHDA and CDR2 SQIVND (reference sequence). The DNA for the CDR3 is TGTGCCAGTAGTCCGGGACAGCCCTACGAGCAGTACTTC. This gives the protein CASSPGQPYEQYF.

Points on this clone: Other nucleotide sequences from this sample produce the same CDR3. The chain recombines TRBV6-1 with TRBJ2-1, with TRBD2 identical over 8 bases. The CDR3 length is 15 residues. The J segment lost 2 bases and the V segment lost 3 bases, leaving 3 bases of the junction unmatched. Germline V gives CDR1 MNHNS, CDR2 SASEGT. CDR3 sequence reads: CASSEAGGTYNEQFF. CDR3 in DNA: TGTGCCAGCAGTGAGGCGGGAGGAACCTACAATGAGCAGTTCTTC.

The chain is built from TRBV6-1 and TRBJ1-1; D possibly corresponds to TRBD1 (6 bases). V lost 6 bases and J lost 8, with 13 bases in between. Germline-derived CDR1 and CDR2 are MNHNS and SASEGT. This CDR3 comprises 12 residues. The CDR3 is CASRFGQQEAFF. The CDR3 DNA reads TGTGCCAGCAGGTTTGGACAGCAAGAAGCTTTCTTT.